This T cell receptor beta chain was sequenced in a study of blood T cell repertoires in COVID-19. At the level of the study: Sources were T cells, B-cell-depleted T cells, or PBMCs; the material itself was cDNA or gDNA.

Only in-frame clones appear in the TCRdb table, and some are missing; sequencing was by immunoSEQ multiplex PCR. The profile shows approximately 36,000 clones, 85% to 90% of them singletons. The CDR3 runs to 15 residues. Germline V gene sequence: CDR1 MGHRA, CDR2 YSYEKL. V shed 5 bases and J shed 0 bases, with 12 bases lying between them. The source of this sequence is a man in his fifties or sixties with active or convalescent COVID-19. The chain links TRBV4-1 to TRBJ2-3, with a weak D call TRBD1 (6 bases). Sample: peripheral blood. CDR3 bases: TGCGCCAGCAGCACGGACGGACAGAGCACAGATACGCAGTATTTT. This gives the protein CASSTDGQSTDTQYF.